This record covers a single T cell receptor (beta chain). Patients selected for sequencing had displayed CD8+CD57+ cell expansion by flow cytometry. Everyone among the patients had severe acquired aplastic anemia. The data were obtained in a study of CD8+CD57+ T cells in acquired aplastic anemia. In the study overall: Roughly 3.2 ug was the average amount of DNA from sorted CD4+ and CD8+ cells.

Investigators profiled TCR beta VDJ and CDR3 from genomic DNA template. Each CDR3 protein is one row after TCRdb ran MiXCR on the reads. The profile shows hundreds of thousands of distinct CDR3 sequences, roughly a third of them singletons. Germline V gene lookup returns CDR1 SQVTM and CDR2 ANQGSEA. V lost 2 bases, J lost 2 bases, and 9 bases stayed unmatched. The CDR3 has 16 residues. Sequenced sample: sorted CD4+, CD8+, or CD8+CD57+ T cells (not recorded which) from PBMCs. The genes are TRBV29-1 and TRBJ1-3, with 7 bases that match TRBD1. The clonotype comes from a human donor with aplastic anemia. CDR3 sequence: CSVELTGTLAGNTIYF. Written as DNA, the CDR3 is TGCAGCGTTGAATTGACAGGGACGTTAGCTGGAAACACCATATATTTT.